The 10 T cell receptor beta chains reported below all come from one sample, sequenced in a study of blood T cells in healthy people across ages. A second 7 to 11 cycle PCR used barcoded and J-beta primers. From the 5' RACE reads, TCRdb called clonotypes with MiXCR, one entry per CDR3 protein. This repertoire shows 850,000 to 1,100,000 distinct CDR3 sequences, around two fifths found once; its top ten account for around 14%. Sequenced material: blood. These TCRs come from a man aged 18-30 years in good health.

The rearrangement uses TRBV5-1 and TRBJ1-4, with D hard to call. The germline gives CDR1 SGHRS, CDR2 YFSETQ. Deletions cut 0 bases from V and 3 bases from J, with 9 bases between. The CDR3 covers 15 residues. The CDR3 DNA sequence: TGCGCCAGCAGCTTGGGTGCAGGACCTAATGAAAAACTGTTTTTT. This gives the protein CASSLGAGPNEKLFF.

The chain carries TRBV3-1 and TRBJ2-3; TRBD2 aligns across 9 bases. The length of the CDR3 is 16 residues. The J segment lost 8 bases and the V segment lost 0 bases, leaving 9 bases of the junction unmatched. Germline lookup yields CDR1 LGHDT and CDR2 YNNKEL (reference sequence). The CDR3 DNA sequence: TGTGCCAGCAGCCAAGATAGAGCGGGGGGCCTTATTACGCAGTATTTT. Amino acid sequence: CASSQDRAGGLITQYF.

The CDR3 spells CASSASGVEWTGELFF. The CDR3 region has the DNA TGTGCCAGCAGCGCGTCAGGGGTCGAGTGGACCGGGGAGCTGTTTTTT. The V gene is TRBV9, the J gene TRBJ2-2; D perhaps matches TRBD1 (6 bases). V lost 3 bases to trimming and J lost 5 bases, with 17 bases between them. This CDR3 comprises 16 residues. Germline lookup yields CDR1 SGDLS and CDR2 YYNGEE. The entire variable domain, with the rest obtained from reference TRBV9 and TRBJ2-2, is as follows: DSGVTQTPKHLITATGQRVTLRCSPRSGDLSVYWYQQSLDQGLQFLIQYYNGEERAKGNILERFSAQQFPDLHSELNLSSLELGDSALYFCASSASGVEWTGELFFGEGSRLTVL.

The gene calls are TRBV2 and TRBJ2-3; 10 bases are shared with TRBD2. The CDR3 loop spans 16 amino acids. V was clipped by 8 bases and J by 2 bases; unmatched bases: 10. The germline CDR1 and CDR2 sequences are SNHLY and FYNNEI. The CDR3 DNA is TGTGCCAGCTCCGTCGCCGGGACTAGCGTCACAGATACGCAGTATTTT. It encodes CASSVAGTSVTDTQYF.

This clonotype has at least ten counts. This sequence joins TRBV12-3 or TRBV12-4 and TRBJ2-3; weak D call: TRBD2 (6 bases). Trimming shortened V by 7 bases and J by 0 bases, and 20 bases separated the two germline ends. CDR3 length: 17 residues. CDR3 coding DNA: TGTGCCAGCACTCTCTACAGCGCGCGGGGAAGCACAGATACGCAGTATTTT. Translating gives CASTLYSARGSTDTQYF.

This clonotype was seen a few times. The chain joins TRBV9 to TRBJ2-1; the match to TRBD2 covers 8 bases. J was trimmed by 2 bases and V by 0 bases; bases with no gene match: 4. The CDR3 consists of 16 residues. The V gene's germline CDR1 is SGDLS and CDR2 YYNGEE. CDR3 protein: CASSVAGGTTYNEQFF. The CDR3 coding sequence is TGTGCCAGCAGCGTAGCGGGGGGGACGACCTACAATGAGCAGTTCTTC.

This clonotype was observed a few times. This chain uses TRBV6-5 with TRBJ2-3; the D is unclear. CDR3 size: 15 residues. CDR1 MNHEY and CDR2 SVGAGI come from the germline V gene. V was clipped by 6 bases and J by 0 bases, with 13 bases between them. The CDR3 DNA sequence: TGTGCCAGCAGCCCTACTGATTCTAGCACAGATACGCAGTATTTT. It specifies CASSPTDSSTDTQYF.

The chain recombines TRBV6-5 with TRBJ2-7; 8 nucleotides match TRBD1. The V and J ends lost 8 bases and 1 base, in that order; junction bases with no gene match: 4. Per the germline V gene, CDR1 is MNHEY and CDR2 is SVGAGI. This CDR3 has 13 amino acids. Written as DNA, the CDR3 is TGTGCCAGCGGCGACAGGGGATCCTACGAGCAGTACTTC. It translates to CASGDRGSYEQYF.

This clonotype was recorded a few times. V is TRBV6-6 and J is TRBJ2-4; D is perhaps TRBD1 (5 bases). The last part of the DNA fits TRBJ2-5 better; the J call may be wrong. The CDR3 contains 15 residues. Germline V gene data show CDR1 as MNHNY and CDR2 as SVGAGI (reference sequence). For the CDR3, the DNA is TGTGCCAGCAGTTACCCAACGCAGGGCGCGGAGACCCAGTACTTC. This sequence encodes CASSYPTQGAETQYF.

CDR3 residues: CSASERQGHEQFF. The CDR3 DNA is TGCAGTGCTAGTGAACGACAGGGTCATGAGCAGTTCTTC. The genes are TRBV20-1 and TRBJ2-1; 7 bases are shared with TRBD1. V shed 3 bases and J 8 bases; nucleotides not matched to a gene: 7. CDR1 and CDR2 (germline): DFQATT, SNEGSKA (reference sequence). The CDR3 is 13 residues long.